This T cell receptor (beta chain) was sequenced during a study of shared clonotypes between healthy human individuals (dated by TCRdb to about 2020). As for the study more broadly: Three men and two women, aged 18 to 49 years, made up the cohort. For each donor, three plates each were used for CD4 naive and CD4 memory, two plates were used for CD8 naive, and one plate was used for CD8 memory. The study deeply sequenced blood TCR repertoires of several healthy adults to estimate repertoire size and the extent of clonotype sharing between individuals. Libraries were prepared and TCR repertoires were sequenced by different laboratories using diverse techniques, in order to increase sequencing depth and limit assay-specific biases. Between about 0.8 and 9 billion PBMCs per donor were obtained by leukapheresis. Broader findings and caveats from the paper: Pairwise subsampling led to the expectation that sequencing depth would affect the degree of clonotype sharing among donors. Only blood was sampled, and tissue TCR repertoires likely differ from those in blood. Sharing across four donors was observed for around 5% of naive CD4, over 3% of naive CD8, about 2.3% of memory CD4, and about 0.4% of memory CD8 clonotypes. Compared with non-shared clonotypes, clonotypes shared by all four sorted-subset donors had higher generation probabilities. Naive subsets generally had larger estimated clonotype richness than memory subsets did. The small number of donors limited the genetic and exposure-history diversity represented. Rarefaction of sorted-subset datasets indicated incomplete sequencing despite the large sequencing depth.

Using the deep immunoSEQ assay, multiplex PCR amplified TCR CDR3 regions from genomic DNA. Extracted genomic DNA from each cell subset was distributed evenly across all wells of several immunoSEQ 96-well plates, and each plate was treated as a replicate. For sorted subsets, around 200 ng genomic DNA, equal to about 30,000 T cell genomes, was loaded into each replicate PCR. The purified libraries were quantified using a Qubit 3.0 fluorometer, sized with a Bioanalyzer 2100, and then quantified again using the KAPA Library Quantification kit. Every immunoSEQ 96-well plate was sequenced on a separate single-read 150-cycle Illumina NextSeq 550 flow cell. The original pipeline was this. The immunoSEQ output contained only junctional sequences without quality scores, so filtering could not match that applied to full-length reads. Sequences were annotated with PyIR, a Python wrapper for IgBLAST v1.9, using IMGT germline references to assign V/J genes and CDR3. Reads with weak V/J assignments (E-value above 1e-6), missing CDR3, stop codons, out-of-frame junctions, or ambiguous translated residues were removed. A V3J clonotype was defined by an identical inferred V gene, J gene, and CDR3 amino acid sequence. The percentage overlap between two repertoires was calculated by dividing the number of shared unique clonotypes by the size of the smaller repertoire. Repertoire richness was assessed with RTK rarefaction, the Chao1 estimator, and Recon v2.1 estimates of unobserved clonotypes. OLGA was used to compute generation probabilities for all TCRbeta clonotypes that the gDNA method yielded from a few donors. Imported from immuneACCESS, the table was reduced by TCRdb to in-frame sequences with V and J called. These copies leave out some clones; in studies compared against another copy, an unresolved V gene accounts for under half, and the cause of the remainder is not known. V, J and clone size are taken as reported in that table, and D and trimming were inferred from the DNA itself. The sample table holds 760,000 or so clones, of which around 96% were seen once. The ten largest clones add up to around 0.21% of the sample.

A distance of 10 bases separates the germline ends of V and J, which lose 4 bases and 7 bases respectively. The CDR3 has 13 amino acids, counting the end cysteine and phenylalanine. Just the 39-base CDR3 DNA is kept, in frame starting at base 1. According to the germline V gene, CDR1 reads MNHNS and CDR2 reads SASEGT. Remarks on this clone: No cognate antigen has been identified for it. Base qualities are not at hand, and no much larger clone is one base apart.

For the CD8 naive samples, CD45RO-negative cells were positively selected for CCR7, yielding a CD45RA+CCR7+ population from which TemRA cells were excluded. Healthy HIV-negative adults with no recently reported acute infections or vaccinations were included as donors. Every donor was a Caucasian adult residing in Nashville, Tennessee, USA. Blood was obtained by leukapheresis, after which PBMCs were separated by Ficoll-Histopaque density gradient centrifugation and cryopreserved in liquid nitrogen vapor phase. Analytical flow cytometry was used to check the purity and quantity of every magnetically sorted T cell population. From each sorted fraction, genomic DNA was isolated and quantified by UV absorbance on a Nanodrop 2000c.

The V gene is TRBV6-1 and the J gene is TRBJ2-2; no confident D gene assignment can be made. This receptor was taken from a man under 40 in good health. The sample consisted of naive CD8+ T cells sorted from blood. Explained via the paper, the cell subset or site label denotes: CD45RA+CCR7+. The nucleotide sequence is given as TGTGCCAGCAGTGGATTCTGGGGCGGGGAGCTGTTTTTT. Protein translation: CASSGFWGGELFF.